Below are 28 T cell receptor beta chains sequenced from a single sample in a study of PD-1 blockade in classical Hodgkin lymphoma. Every patient experienced relapse after autologous stem cell transplantation, and brentuximab vedotin exposure varied. Researchers used magnetic negative selection to pull out pure CD4+ T cells from thawed PBMCs. TCRdb's copy holds only in-frame clones and misses some; the assay was immunoSEQ multiplex PCR. The sample contains just under 30,000 clones, 85% of which appear only once. The sequenced sample was CD4+ T cells from blood, obtained at baseline. The receptors were gathered from a human donor with classical Hodgkin lymphoma.

The chain links TRBV11-3 to TRBJ2-2; no definite D call. CDR1 is SGHNT, CDR2 YENEEA, per germline. The CDR3 loop spans 15 amino acids. Trimming took 4 bases from V and 3 from J, leaving 12 bases between them. The CDR3 sequence: CASSSTWPDTGELFF. In DNA form, the CDR3 reads TGTGCCAGCAGCTCCACATGGCCGGACACCGGGGAGCTGTTTTTT.

This chain joins TRBV11-1 and TRBJ2-3; the D gene is possibly TRBD1 (6 bases). CDR3 length: 16 residues. Deletions cut 1 base from V and 0 bases from J, with 11 bases between. The V gene's germline CDR1 is SGHAT and CDR2 FQDESV (reference sequence). As DNA, the CDR3 is TGTGCCAGCAGCTTAGGTGGACAGAGAAGCACAGATACGCAGTATTTT. As protein: CASSLGGQRSTDTQYF. Variable domain in full (rest from reference TRBV11-1 and TRBJ2-3): EAEVAQSPRYKITEKSQAVAFWCDPISGHATLYWYRQILGQGPELLVQFQDESVVDDSQLPKDRFSAERLKGVDSTLKIQPAELGDSAMYLCASSLGGQRSTDTQYFGPGTRLTVL.

This chain connects TRBV19 to TRBJ1-1; D uncertain. The V end was cut by 2 bases, the J end by 2 bases, with 6 bases between. This CDR3 is built from 13 residues. The germline V gene has CDR1 LNHDA and CDR2 SQIVND (reference sequence). The CDR3 region is CASSIRENTEAFF. The CDR3 region has the DNA TGTGCCAGTAGTATAAGGGAAAACACTGAAGCTTTCTTT.

This sequence joins TRBV7-2 and TRBJ1-2; D remains unclear. The CDR3 contains 14 residues. Trimming removed 5 bases from V and 6 bases from J, with 16 bases in between. Germline V lookup: CDR1 SGHTA, CDR2 FQGNSA. The CDR3: CASSPLIGFNGYTF. The CDR3 nucleotides are TGTGCCAGCAGCCCCCTGATTGGGTTCAATGGCTACACCTTC.

The genes are TRBV2 and TRBJ2-5; D gene ambiguous. V lost 2 bases and J 4 bases, leaving 2 bases between the germline ends. The CDR3 runs 11 residues. Per the germline V gene, CDR1 is SNHLY and CDR2 is FYNNEI. Here the CDR3 reads CASSERETQYF. In DNA, the CDR3 is TGTGCCAGCAGTGAAAGAGAGACCCAGTACTTC. Combining the CDR3 with reference TRBV2 and TRBJ2-5 gives the whole variable domain EPEVTQTPSHQVTQMGQEVILRCVPISNHLYFYWYRQILGQKVEFLVSFYNNEISEKSEIFDDQFSVERPDGSNFTLKIRSTKLEDSAMYFCASSERETQYFGPGTRLLVL.

The rearrangement joins TRBV27 to TRBJ2-7; 10 bases fit TRBD2. The V gene's germline CDR1 is MNHEY and CDR2 SMNVEV (reference sequence). V gave up 5 bases and J gave up 5 bases; unmatched junction bases: 15. This CDR3 contains 17 residues. The CDR3 nucleotides are TGTGCCAGCAGTCCGAATAGCGGGAGGTCGTATATCAACGAGCAGTACTTC. Protein product: CASSPNSGRSYINEQYF.

The chain couples TRBV6-1 to TRBJ1-4; D is perhaps TRBD1 (6 bases). This CDR3 region has 14 residues. Deletions cut 8 bases from V and 2 bases from J, with 12 bases between. The germline V gene encodes CDR1 MNHNS and CDR2 SASEGT. The CDR3 region has the DNA TGTGCCAGCGAGGGGGGAGGTACTAATGAAAAACTGTTTTTT. It translates to CASEGGGTNEKLFF.

The chain is built from TRBV28 and TRBJ2-7; D is possibly TRBD1 (6 bases). The CDR3 extends over 14 amino acids. Germline V gene sequence: CDR1 MDHEN, CDR2 SYDVKM. Trimming took off 2 bases at V and 6 bases at J, with 14 bases between the two ends. CDR3 residues: CASSLSSGTSEQYF. The CDR3 DNA sequence: TGTGCCAGCAGTTTAAGCTCAGGGACATCCGAGCAGTACTTC. The full variable domain, with the rest looked up from reference TRBV28 and TRBJ2-7, is DVKVTQSSRYLVKRTGEKVFLECVQDMDHENMFWYRQDPGLGLRLIYFSYDVKMKEKGDIPEGYSVSREKKERFSLILESASTNQTSMYLCASSLSSGTSEQYFGPGTRLTVT.

This chain connects TRBV14 to TRBJ1-2, with D unclear. Germline lookup yields CDR1 SGHDN and CDR2 FVKESK. The V and J ends lost 2 bases and 7 bases respectively, with 14 bases between them. The CDR3 runs to 14 residues. CDR3 protein: CASSQSRAAGGYTF. In DNA form, the CDR3 reads TGTGCCAGCAGCCAATCTAGGGCGGCGGGTGGCTACACCTTC.

The chain recombines TRBV19 with TRBJ1-5; tentative D call: TRBD1 (5 bases). With 6 bases removed from V and 2 bases from J, the gap between germline ends came to 17 bases. This CDR3 region has 16 residues. CDR1 is LNHDA and CDR2 is SQIVND in the germline V gene (reference sequence). CDR3 region: CASRPAGKGGNQPQHF. The CDR3 DNA is TGTGCCAGTAGGCCAGCAGGGAAAGGGGGCAATCAGCCCCAGCATTTT.

The CDR3, as DNA: TGTGCCAGTATCTTTCGACAGGGGGCTGGTTATGGCTACACCTTC. As protein: CASIFRQGAGYGYTF. V gene TRBV19 combines with J gene TRBJ1-2; 10 nucleotides align to TRBD1. The CDR3 runs 15 residues. Germline-derived CDR1 and CDR2 are LNHDA and SQIVND (reference sequence). The J segment lost 5 bases and the V segment lost 7 bases, leaving 10 bases of the junction unmatched.

The chain links TRBV19 to TRBJ1-4; no clear D. Deletions cut 7 bases from V and 4 bases from J, with 13 bases between. CDR1 LNHDA and CDR2 SQIVND come from the germline V gene (reference sequence). The CDR3 covers 14 residues. In DNA form, the CDR3 reads TGTGCCAGTACCACGAGAGCTAATAATGAAAAACTGTTTTTT. This gives the protein CASTTRANNEKLFF.

This clone has only one observation. This chain uses TRBV19 with TRBJ2-7, with D possibly TRBD1 on 6 matching bases. V gave up 3 bases and J gave up 0 bases, with 12 bases separating them. The CDR3 is 15 residues long. Per the germline V gene, CDR1 is LNHDA and CDR2 is SQIVND (reference sequence). The CDR3 here is CASSIIAGDSYEQYF. For the CDR3, the DNA is TGTGCCAGTAGTATCATTGCAGGGGACTCCTACGAGCAGTACTTC.

The rearrangement joins TRBV19 to TRBJ1-1, with 8 bases identical to TRBD1. J gave up 5 bases and V 7 bases, and 12 bases lay outside the gene matches. Germline-derived CDR1 and CDR2 are LNHDA and SQIVND (reference sequence). CDR3 size: 15 residues. The CDR3 nucleotides are TGTGCCAGTATCCCCCAGGACAGGGTCGGAACTGAAGCTTTCTTT. Protein product: CASIPQDRVGTEAFF.

This chain joins TRBV7-9 and TRBJ2-1; no reliable D call. V lost 3 bases and J 8 bases, leaving 23 bases between the germline ends. Germline-derived CDR1 and CDR2 are SEHNR and FQNEAQ (reference sequence). The CDR3 runs to 17 residues. The CDR3 DNA sequence: TGTGCCAGCAGCTTCTTAAAGAATGTAGGGTCACTGGATGAGCAGTTCTTC. Protein sequence: CASSFLKNVGSLDEQFF.

J is TRBJ2-7 and V is TRBV30; 10 nucleotides line up with TRBD2. This CDR3 is built from 16 residues. The junction had 15 bases not matched to a gene; V was cut back by 7 bases and J by 3 bases. CDR1 GTSNPN and CDR2 SVGIG come from the germline V gene (reference sequence). The CDR3 nucleotides read TGTGCCTCAACCCTAGCGGGAGCGGGTACCCACTACGAGCAGTACTTC. Translation: CASTLAGAGTHYEQYF. Filled out from reference TRBV30 and TRBJ2-7, the complete variable domain reads SQTIHQWPATLVQPVGSPLSLECTVEGTSNPNLYWYRQAAGRGLQLLFYSVGIGQISSEVPQNLSASRPQDRQFILSSKKLLLSDSGFYLCASTLAGAGTHYEQYFGPGTRLTVT.

The V call is TRBV11-3, the J call TRBJ2-3; possible D gene TRBD2, 5 bases. V was trimmed by 2 bases and J by 4 bases, leaving 13 bases between them. Germline loops: CDR1 SGHNT, CDR2 YENEEA. This CDR3 contains 15 residues. CDR3: CASSLRSVSADTQYF. The CDR3 nucleotides read TGTGCCAGCAGCTTACGTAGCGTTAGTGCAGATACGCAGTATTTT. The full variable domain, its missing parts supplied by reference TRBV11-3 and TRBJ2-3, is EAGVVQSPRYKIIEKKQPVAFWCNPISGHNTLYWYLQNLGQGPELLIRYENEEAVDDSQLPKDRFSAERLKGVDSTLKIQPAELGDSAVYLCASSLRSVSADTQYFGPGTRLTVL.

The rearrangement uses TRBV6-1 and TRBJ2-5, with D possibly being TRBD1 (6 bases). Germline assignment: CDR1 MNHNS and CDR2 SASEGT. The ends were cut back, 6 bases at V and 7 bases at J, with 21 bases in the middle. The CDR3 is made up of 15 amino acids. CDR3 in amino acids: CASSQTGSAAGTQYF. The CDR3 nucleotides are TGTGCCAGCAGCCAAACAGGGTCCGCCGCGGGGACCCAGTACTTC.

The chain uses TRBV5-5 and TRBJ2-7, with TRBD1 matching 10 bases. The V and J ends lost 3 bases and 7 bases, in that order; junction bases with no gene match: 7. This CDR3 comprises 14 residues. The V gene's germline CDR1 is SGHKS and CDR2 YYEKEE (reference sequence). The CDR3 loop is CASSSRDRGREQYF. For the CDR3, the DNA is TGTGCCAGCAGCTCCCGGGACAGGGGTAGGGAGCAGTACTTC. The whole variable domain, remainder taken from reference TRBV5-5 and TRBJ2-7, is DAGVTQSPTHLIKTRGQQVTLRCSPISGHKSVSWYQQVLGQGPQFIFQYYEKEERGRGNFPDRFSARQFPNYSSELNVNALLLGDSALYLCASSSRDRGREQYFGPGTRLTVT.

The chain combines TRBV30 with TRBJ1-4, with D perhaps matching TRBD1 (5 bases). The CDR3 is 14 residues long. The germline gives CDR1 GTSNPN, CDR2 SVGIG (reference sequence). V dropped 0 bases and J dropped 5 bases, with 10 bases sitting between them. The CDR3 is CAWSVPPGNEKLFF. In DNA form, the CDR3 reads TGTGCCTGGAGTGTACCGCCAGGGAATGAAAAACTGTTTTTT.

In this sample, this clone turned up once. The rearrangement joins TRBV4-1 to TRBJ1-2; 7 bases line up with TRBD1. J gave up 4 bases and V 1 base, and 12 bases lay outside the gene matches. CDR1 is MGHRA and CDR2 is YSYEKL in the germline V gene. CDR3 size: 17 residues. For the CDR3, the DNA is TGCGCCAGCAGCCAAGCCCAGGGACGGACAGGCCTCTATGGCTACACCTTC. It yields the protein CASSQAQGRTGLYGYTF.

This chain joins TRBV27 and TRBJ2-1; a weak D match, TRBD2 (6 bases). Germline CDR1 reads MNHEY; CDR2 reads SMNVEV (reference sequence). The germline V and J ends were trimmed by 2 bases and 0 bases, with 11 bases remaining between them. This CDR3 comprises 16 residues. The CDR3 reads CASSLMGSGSYNEQFF. The CDR3 bases are TGTGCCAGCAGTTTAATGGGTAGCGGCTCCTACAATGAGCAGTTCTTC.

The rearrangement joins TRBV10-3 to TRBJ2-2, with TRBD1 as a possible D gene (6 bases). The germline V gene encodes CDR1 ENHRY and CDR2 SYGVKD. The CDR3 runs to 15 residues. V was pared by 5 bases and J by 0 bases, with 10 bases between. The CDR3 protein is CAISSGTTNTGELFF. The DNA for the CDR3 is TGTGCCATCAGTTCCGGGACAACGAACACCGGGGAGCTGTTTTTT.

On this clone itself: The sample contains more than one DNA sequence encoding this CDR3. CDR3 DNA sequence: TGTGCCACCAGCAGAGAGAGCTATGGCTACACCTTC. It is translated as CATSRESYGYTF. The V gene is TRBV15, the J gene TRBJ1-2; no clear D gene. V shed 0 bases and J shed 4 bases, with 3 bases lying between them. Germline values: CDR1 LNHNV, CDR2 YYDKDF (reference sequence). This CDR3 has 12 amino acids.

V is TRBV27 and J is TRBJ1-6; D gene uncertain. CDR1 is MNHEY, CDR2 SMNVEV, per germline (reference sequence). V lost 2 bases, J lost 6 bases, and 8 bases lay in between. This CDR3 is built from 14 residues. CDR3: CASSLGTLNSPLHF. The CDR3 region has the DNA TGTGCCAGCAGTTTAGGAACGCTTAATTCACCCCTCCACTTT.

The chain uses TRBV4-2 and TRBJ1-1, with 7 bases that match TRBD1. CDR1 LGHNA and CDR2 YNFKEQ come from the germline V gene. Germline trimming cut 4 bases from V and 2 bases from J; bases unmatched to any gene: 10. The CDR3 sequence is 16 residues long. The CDR3 nucleotides read TGTGCCAGCAGCCCGCGGACAGGTTTCGGTAACACTGAAGCTTTCTTT. This encodes CASSPRTGFGNTEAFF.

With regard to this clone: Other DNA sequences in the sample encode the same CDR3. V usage is TRBV5-1 and J usage is TRBJ2-2; D is uncertain. Germline V CDR1 and CDR2: SGHRS, YFSETQ. The CDR3 extends over 14 amino acids. The ends were cut back, 5 bases at V and 2 bases at J, with 10 bases in the middle. CDR3 nucleotide sequence: TGCGCCAGCAGTATTGACACAAACACCGGGGAGCTGTTTTTT. Its protein product is CASSIDTNTGELFF.

The table lists this clone with a count of one. This sequence joins TRBV28 and TRBJ1-1; weak D call: TRBD1 (5 bases). Trimming pared 3 bases from V and 6 bases from J, leaving 17 bases between. Per germline, CDR1 MDHEN and CDR2 SYDVKM. CDR3 length: 15 amino acids. The DNA for the CDR3 is TGTGCCAGCAGTTTGCCGGGACGGAGGAGCGCTGAAGCTTTCTTT. It encodes CASSLPGRRSAEAFF. The full variable domain, in which reference TRBV28 and TRBJ1-1 provide the parts outside the CDR3, is DVKVTQSSRYLVKRTGEKVFLECVQDMDHENMFWYRQDPGLGLRLIYFSYDVKMKEKGDIPEGYSVSREKKERFSLILESASTNQTSMYLCASSLPGRRSAEAFFGQGTRLTVV.